This T cell receptor beta chain was sequenced during a study of control samples from healthy donors and cancer patients (TCRdb year 2020). Library prep was done by the immunoSEQ multiplex PCR assay. This immuneACCESS table, as held by TCRdb, lists in-frame sequences with V and J called but not all clones. Of the missing ones, under half trace to an unresolved V gene in checked studies; the others have no known cause. This sample is represented by some 150,000 clones; over 90% of them were singletons. The top ten clones comprise 1% of the sample. In the case of this clone: Its antigen is unknown. Qualities for individual bases were not recorded, and no much larger clone is one base off.

Compared with germline, V lacks 5 bases and J lacks 3 bases; bases without a gene match: 12. The CDR3 sequence holds 16 residues, the cysteine and phenylalanine included. Of all the DNA, just the CDR3 is kept, 48 bases in frame from base 1. For CDR1 and CDR2, the germline V gene (reference sequence) lists SEHNR and FQNEAQ. Recombination connected TRBV7-9 to TRBJ2-7; TRBD1 aligns with 8 central bases. The sample taken for sequencing was blood. The sequence was collected from a woman in her thirties in good health. The nucleotides are TGTGCCAGCAGCCCGCTGGTGGGACAGGCCGGCTACGAGCAGTACTTC. The encoded protein is CASSPLVGQAGYEQYF.